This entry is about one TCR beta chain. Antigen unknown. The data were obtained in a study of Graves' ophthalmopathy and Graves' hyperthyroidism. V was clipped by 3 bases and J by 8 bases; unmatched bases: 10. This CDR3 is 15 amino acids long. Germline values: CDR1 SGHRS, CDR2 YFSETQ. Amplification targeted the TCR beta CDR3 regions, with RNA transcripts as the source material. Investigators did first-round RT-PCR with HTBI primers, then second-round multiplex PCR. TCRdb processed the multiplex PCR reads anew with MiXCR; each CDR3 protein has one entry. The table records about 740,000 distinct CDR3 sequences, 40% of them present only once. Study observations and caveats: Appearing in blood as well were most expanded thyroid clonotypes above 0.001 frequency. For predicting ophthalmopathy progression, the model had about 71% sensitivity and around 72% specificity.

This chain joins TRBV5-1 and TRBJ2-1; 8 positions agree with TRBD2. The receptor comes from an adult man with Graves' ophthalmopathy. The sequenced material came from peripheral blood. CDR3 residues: CASSSLGAGVHEQFF. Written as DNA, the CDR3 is TGCGCCAGCAGCTCCCTGGGAGCGGGGGTCCATGAGCAGTTCTTC.